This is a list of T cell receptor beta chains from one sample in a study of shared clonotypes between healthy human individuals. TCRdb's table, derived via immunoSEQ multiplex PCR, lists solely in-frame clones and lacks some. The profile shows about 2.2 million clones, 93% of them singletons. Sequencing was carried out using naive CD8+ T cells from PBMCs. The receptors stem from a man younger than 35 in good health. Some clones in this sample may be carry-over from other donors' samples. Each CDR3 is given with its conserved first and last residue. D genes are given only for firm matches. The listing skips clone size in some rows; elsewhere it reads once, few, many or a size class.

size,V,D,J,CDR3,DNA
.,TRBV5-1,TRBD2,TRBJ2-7,CASSLVPTDSGHSSYEQYF,TGCGCCAGCAGCTTGGTTCCCACAGATAGCGGGCATAGCTCCTACGAGCAGTACTTC
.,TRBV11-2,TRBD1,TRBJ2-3,CASSLNRGSTDTQYF,TGTGCCAGCAGCTTGAACAGGGGTAGCACAGATACGCAGTATTTT
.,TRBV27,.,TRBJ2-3,CASSELVGSDTQYF,TGTGCCAGCAGCGAACTTGTGGGATCAGATACGCAGTATTTT
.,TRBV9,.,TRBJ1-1,CASSATNTEAFF,TGTGCCAGCTCTGCTACGAACACTGAAGCTTTCTTT
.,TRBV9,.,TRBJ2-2,CASSVYLTGELFF,TGTGCCAGCAGCGTATATCTCACCGGGGAGCTGTTTTTT
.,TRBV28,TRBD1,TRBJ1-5,CASSLTGQGVNQPQHF,TGTGCCAGCAGTCTAACGGGACAGGGCGTCAATCAGCCCCAGCATTTT
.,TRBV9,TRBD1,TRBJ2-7,CASSAAGTGSYEQYF,TGTGCCAGCAGCGCTGCCGGGACAGGCTCTTACGAGCAGTACTTC
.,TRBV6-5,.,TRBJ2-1,CASSYQGPRNEQFF,TGTGCCAGCAGTTACCAGGGCCCCCGAAATGAGCAGTTCTTC
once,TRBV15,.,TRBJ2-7,CATSRVTTDEQYF,TGTGCCACCAGCAGAGTTACAACGGACGAGCAGTACTTC
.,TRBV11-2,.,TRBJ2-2,CASTPGGVHTGELFF,TGTGCCAGCACCCCAGGGGGGGTTCACACCGGGGAGCTGTTTTTT
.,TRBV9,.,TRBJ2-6,CASSVGSGANVLTF,TGTGCCAGCAGCGTAGGCTCTGGGGCCAACGTCCTGACTTTC
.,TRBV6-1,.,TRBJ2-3,CATHLRRATDTQYF,TGTGCCACCCACCTCAGGAGGGCCACAGATACGCAGTATTTT
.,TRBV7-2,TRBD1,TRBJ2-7,CASSRRDRVDEQYF,TGTGCCAGCAGCCGCCGCGACAGGGTGGACGAGCAGTACTTC
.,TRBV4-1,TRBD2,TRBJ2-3,CASSQVKRDRTDTQYF,TGCGCCAGCAGCCAAGTCAAGCGGGATCGCACAGATACGCAGTATTTT
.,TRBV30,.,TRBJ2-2,CAWSISLGISGELFF,TGTGCCTGGAGTATCTCCTTAGGGATATCCGGGGAGCTGTTTTTT
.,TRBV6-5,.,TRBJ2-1,CASSYSRFPSYNEQFF,TGTGCCAGCAGTTACTCGAGGTTCCCGTCCTACAATGAGCAGTTCTTC
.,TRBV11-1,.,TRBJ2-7,CASSSGDEQYF,TGTGCCAGCAGCTCCGGGGACGAGCAGTACTTC
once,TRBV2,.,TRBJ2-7,CASKISVGYSYEQYF,TGTGCCAGCAAGATAAGCGTAGGGTACTCCTACGAGCAGTACTTC
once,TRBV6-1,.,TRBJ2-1,CAGSQVIRNEQFF,TGTGCCGGGTCCCAGGTCATCCGGAATGAGCAGTTCTTC
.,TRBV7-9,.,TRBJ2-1,CASSLEGVEQFF,TGTGCCAGCAGCTTAGAGGGCGTGGAGCAGTTCTTC
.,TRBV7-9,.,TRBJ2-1,CASSLAFGGGYNEQFF,TGTGCCAGCAGCTTAGCTTTCGGAGGGGGCTACAATGAGCAGTTCTTC
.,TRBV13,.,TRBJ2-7,CASSLGSGPSYEQYF,TGTGCCAGCAGCTTAGGATCGGGTCCCTCCTACGAGCAGTACTTC
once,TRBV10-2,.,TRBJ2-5,CASSESASISETQYF,TGCGCCAGCAGTGAGTCAGCCAGTATATCAGAGACCCAGTACTTC
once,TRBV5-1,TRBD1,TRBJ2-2,CASSEWTGGTGELFF,TGCGCCAGCAGCGAATGGACAGGGGGTACCGGGGAGCTGTTTTTT
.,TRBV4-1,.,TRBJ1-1,CASSARHLAFF,TGCGCCAGCAGCGCGCGACATTTAGCTTTCTTT
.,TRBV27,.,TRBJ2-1,CASSLFGSRGEQFF,TGTGCCAGCAGTTTATTCGGGAGTCGCGGTGAGCAGTTCTTC
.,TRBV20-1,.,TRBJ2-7,CSANGGSMQYF,TGCAGTGCTAATGGTGGGTCGATGCAGTACTTC
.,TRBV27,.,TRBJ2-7,CASSLSAGRKLRGTAVYEQYF,TGTGCCAGCAGTTTATCGGCCGGAAGGAAGCTACGGGGGACAGCGGTCTACGAGCAGTACTTC
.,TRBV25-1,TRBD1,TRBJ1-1,CASTGTGDGVTEAFF,TGTGCCAGCACTGGGACAGGGGATGGGGTCACTGAAGCTTTCTTT